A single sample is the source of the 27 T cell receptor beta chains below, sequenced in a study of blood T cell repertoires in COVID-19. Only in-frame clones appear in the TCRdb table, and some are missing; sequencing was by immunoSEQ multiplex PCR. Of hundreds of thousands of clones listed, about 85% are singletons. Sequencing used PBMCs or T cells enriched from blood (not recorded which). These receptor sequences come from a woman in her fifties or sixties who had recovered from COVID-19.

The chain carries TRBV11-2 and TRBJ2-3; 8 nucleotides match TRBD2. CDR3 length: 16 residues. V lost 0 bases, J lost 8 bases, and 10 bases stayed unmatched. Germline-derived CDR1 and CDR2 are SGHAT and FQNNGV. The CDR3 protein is CASSLDGGTRRSTQYF. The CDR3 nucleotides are TGTGCCAGCAGCTTAGATGGCGGGACTAGACGTAGTACGCAGTATTTT.

This CDR3 reads CASSSDGGYDGYTF. The CDR3 DNA reads TGTGCCAGCAGCTCCGACGGGGGGTACGATGGCTACACCTTC. The chain carries TRBV7-2 and TRBJ1-2; a weak D match, TRBD1 (5 bases). This CDR3 region has 14 residues. Germline values: CDR1 SGHTA, CDR2 FQGNSA. V was cut by 4 bases and J by 6 bases, with 15 bases left in between.

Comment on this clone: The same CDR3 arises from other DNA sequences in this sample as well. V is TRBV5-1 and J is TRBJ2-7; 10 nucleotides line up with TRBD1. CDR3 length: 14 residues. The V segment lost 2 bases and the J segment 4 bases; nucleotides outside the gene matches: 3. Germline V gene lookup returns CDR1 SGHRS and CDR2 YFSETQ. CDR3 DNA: TGCGCCAGCAGCTTTGGGGACAGGGGTTACGAGCAGTACTTC. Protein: CASSFGDRGYEQYF. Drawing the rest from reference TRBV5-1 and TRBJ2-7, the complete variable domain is KAGVTQTPRYLIKTRGQQVTLSCSPISGHRSVSWYQQTPGQGLQFLFEYFSETQRNKGNFPGRFSGRQFSNSRSEMNVSTLELGDSALYLCASSFGDRGYEQYFGPGTRLTVT.

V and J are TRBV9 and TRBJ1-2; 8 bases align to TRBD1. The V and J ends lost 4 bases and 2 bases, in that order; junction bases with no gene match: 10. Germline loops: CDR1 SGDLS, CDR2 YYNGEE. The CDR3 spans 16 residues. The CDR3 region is CASSPMGGTGNYGYTF. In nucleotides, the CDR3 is TGTGCCAGCAGCCCGATGGGGGGGACAGGAAACTATGGCTACACCTTC.

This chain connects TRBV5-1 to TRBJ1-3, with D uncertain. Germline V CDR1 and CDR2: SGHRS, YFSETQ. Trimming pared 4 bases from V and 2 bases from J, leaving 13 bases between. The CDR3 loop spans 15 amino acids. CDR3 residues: CASSPAGNTGNTIYF. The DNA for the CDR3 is TGCGCCAGCAGCCCGGCGGGGAATACTGGAAACACCATATATTTT.

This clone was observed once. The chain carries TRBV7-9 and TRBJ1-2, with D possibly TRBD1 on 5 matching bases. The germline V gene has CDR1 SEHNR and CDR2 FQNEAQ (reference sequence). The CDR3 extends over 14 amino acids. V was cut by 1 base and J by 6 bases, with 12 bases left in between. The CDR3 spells CASSLEATANGYTF. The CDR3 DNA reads TGTGCCAGCAGCTTAGAGGCGACAGCGAATGGCTACACCTTC.

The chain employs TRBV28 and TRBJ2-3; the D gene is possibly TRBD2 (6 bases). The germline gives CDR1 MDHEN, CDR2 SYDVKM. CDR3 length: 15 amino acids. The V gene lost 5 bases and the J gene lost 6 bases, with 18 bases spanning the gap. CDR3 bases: TGTGCCAGCAGTCCCCGACTAGGAGCGGCGGATACGCAGTATTTT. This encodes CASSPRLGAADTQYF.

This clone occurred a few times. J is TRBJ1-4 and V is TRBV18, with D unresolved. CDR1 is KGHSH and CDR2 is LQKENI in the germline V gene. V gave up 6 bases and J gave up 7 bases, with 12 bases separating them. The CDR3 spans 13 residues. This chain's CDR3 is CASSQGRGEKLFF. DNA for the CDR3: TGTGCCAGCTCCCAAGGTAGAGGTGAAAAACTGTTTTTT.

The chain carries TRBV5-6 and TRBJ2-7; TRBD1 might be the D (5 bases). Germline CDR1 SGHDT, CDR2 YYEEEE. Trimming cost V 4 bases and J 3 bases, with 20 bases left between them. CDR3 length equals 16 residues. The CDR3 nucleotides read TGTGCCAGCAGCGCGAAGACAGCCATAAGATTCTACGAGCAGTACTTC. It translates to CASSAKTAIRFYEQYF. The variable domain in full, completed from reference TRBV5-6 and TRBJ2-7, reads DAGVTQSPTHLIKTRGQQVTLRCSPKSGHDTVSWYQQALGQGPQFIFQYYEEEERQRGNFPDRFSGHQFPNYSSELNVNALLLGDSALYLCASSAKTAIRFYEQYFGPGTRLTVT.

The DNA of the CDR3 is TGTGCCAGCAGCTTGGGAGAGAACACCGGGGAGCTGTTTTTT. This encodes CASSLGENTGELFF. The rearrangement uses TRBV5-6 and TRBJ2-2; D is undetermined. Germline-derived CDR1 and CDR2 are SGHDT and YYEEEE. This CDR3 region has 14 residues. Trimming took 0 bases from V and 1 from J, leaving 4 bases between them.

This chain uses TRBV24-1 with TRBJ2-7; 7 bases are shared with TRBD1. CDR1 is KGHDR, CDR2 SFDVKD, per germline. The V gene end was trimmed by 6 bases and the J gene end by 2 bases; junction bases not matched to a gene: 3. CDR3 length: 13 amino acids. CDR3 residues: CATSKQGTYEQYF. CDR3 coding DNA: TGTGCCACCAGTAAACAGGGGACCTACGAGCAGTACTTC.

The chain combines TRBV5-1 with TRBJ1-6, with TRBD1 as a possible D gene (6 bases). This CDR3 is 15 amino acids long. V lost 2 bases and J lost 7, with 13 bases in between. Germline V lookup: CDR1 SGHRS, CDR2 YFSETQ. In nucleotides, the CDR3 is TGCGCCAGCAGCTTCTCCGGGGGGCAAAATTCACCCCTCCACTTT. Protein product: CASSFSGGQNSPLHF.

DNA of the CDR3: TGTGCCAGCAGTCCCCGGGACAGGGGGCATGGCTACACCTTC. This sequence encodes CASSPRDRGHGYTF. This rearrangement joins TRBV6-5 to TRBJ1-2; the match to TRBD1 covers 12 bases. V shed 5 bases and J 6 bases; nucleotides not matched to a gene: 4. Germline CDR1 MNHEY, CDR2 SVGAGI. CDR3 size: 14 residues.

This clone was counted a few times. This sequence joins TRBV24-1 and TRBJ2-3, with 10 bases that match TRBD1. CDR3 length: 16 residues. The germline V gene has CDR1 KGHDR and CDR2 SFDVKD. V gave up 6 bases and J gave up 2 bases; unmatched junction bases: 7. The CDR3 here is CATSQPGQGNTDTQYF. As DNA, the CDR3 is TGTGCCACCAGTCAACCGGGACAGGGGAACACAGATACGCAGTATTTT.

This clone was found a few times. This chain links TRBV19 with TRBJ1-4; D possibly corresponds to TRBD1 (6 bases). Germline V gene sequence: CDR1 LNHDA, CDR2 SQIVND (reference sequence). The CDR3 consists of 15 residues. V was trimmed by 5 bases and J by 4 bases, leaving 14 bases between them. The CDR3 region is CASSDRTEGNEKLFF. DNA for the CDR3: TGTGCCAGTAGTGATCGGACAGAGGGTAATGAAAAACTGTTTTTT. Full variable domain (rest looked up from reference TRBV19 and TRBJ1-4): DGGITQSPKYLFRKEGQNVTLSCEQNLNHDAMYWYRQDPGQGLRLIYYSQIVNDFQKGDIAEGYSVSREKKESFPLTVTSAQKNPTAFYLCASSDRTEGNEKLFFGSGTQLSVL.

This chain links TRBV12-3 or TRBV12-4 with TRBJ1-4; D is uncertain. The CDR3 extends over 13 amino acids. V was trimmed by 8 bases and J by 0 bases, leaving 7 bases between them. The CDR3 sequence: CASRETTNEKLFF. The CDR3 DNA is TGTGCCAGCCGGGAGACAACTAATGAAAAACTGTTTTTT.

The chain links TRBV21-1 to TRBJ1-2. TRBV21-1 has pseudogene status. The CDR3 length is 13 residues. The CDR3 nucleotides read TGTGCCAGCAGCCCCTTCACCGCGGGTGGCTACACCTTC. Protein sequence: CASSPFTAGGYTF.

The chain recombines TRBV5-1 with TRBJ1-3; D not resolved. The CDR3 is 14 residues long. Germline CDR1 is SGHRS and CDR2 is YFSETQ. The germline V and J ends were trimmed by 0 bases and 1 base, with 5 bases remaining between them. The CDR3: CASSLGASGNTIYF. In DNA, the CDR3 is TGCGCCAGCAGCTTGGGGGCTTCTGGAAACACCATATATTTT.

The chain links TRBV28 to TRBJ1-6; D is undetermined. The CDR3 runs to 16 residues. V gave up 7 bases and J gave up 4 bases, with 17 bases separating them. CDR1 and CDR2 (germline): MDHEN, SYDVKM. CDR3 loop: CASIGRRSEYNSPLHF. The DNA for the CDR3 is TGTGCCAGCATAGGACGGAGGTCGGAGTATAATTCACCCCTCCACTTT.

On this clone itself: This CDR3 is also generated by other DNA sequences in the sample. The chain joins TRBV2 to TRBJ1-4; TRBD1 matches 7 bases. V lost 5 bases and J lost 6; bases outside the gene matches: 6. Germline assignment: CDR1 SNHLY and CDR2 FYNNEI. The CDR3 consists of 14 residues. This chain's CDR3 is CASSRDRGYEKLFF. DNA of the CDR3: TGTGCCAGCAGTCGGGACAGAGGGTATGAAAAACTGTTTTTT.

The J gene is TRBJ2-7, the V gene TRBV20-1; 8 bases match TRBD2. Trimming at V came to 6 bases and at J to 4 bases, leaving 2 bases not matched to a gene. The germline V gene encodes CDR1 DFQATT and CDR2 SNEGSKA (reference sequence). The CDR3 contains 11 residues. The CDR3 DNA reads TGCAGTGCACAGCGGGGGTACGAGCAGTACTTC. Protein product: CSAQRGYEQYF.

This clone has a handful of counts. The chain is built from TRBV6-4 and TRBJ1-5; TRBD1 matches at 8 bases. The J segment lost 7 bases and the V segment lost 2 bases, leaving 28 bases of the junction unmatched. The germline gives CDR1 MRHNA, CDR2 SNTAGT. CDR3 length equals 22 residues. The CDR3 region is CASSDPGQVRFRKLKVLQPQHF. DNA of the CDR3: TGTGCCAGCAGTGACCCGGGACAGGTAAGGTTTCGGAAACTAAAGGTTTTACAGCCCCAGCATTTT.

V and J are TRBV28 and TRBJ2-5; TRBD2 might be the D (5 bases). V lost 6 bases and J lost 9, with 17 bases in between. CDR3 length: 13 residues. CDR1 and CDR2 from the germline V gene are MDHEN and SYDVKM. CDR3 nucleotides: TGTGCCAGCAGCATCGGCGTGCCCGGGGCCCAGTACTTC. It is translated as CASSIGVPGAQYF.

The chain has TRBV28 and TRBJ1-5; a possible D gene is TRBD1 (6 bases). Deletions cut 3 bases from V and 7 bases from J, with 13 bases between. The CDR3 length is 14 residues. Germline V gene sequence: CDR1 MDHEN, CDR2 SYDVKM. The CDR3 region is CASSLEQGGQPQHF. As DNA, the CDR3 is TGTGCCAGCAGTTTGGAACAGGGCGGCCAGCCCCAGCATTTT.

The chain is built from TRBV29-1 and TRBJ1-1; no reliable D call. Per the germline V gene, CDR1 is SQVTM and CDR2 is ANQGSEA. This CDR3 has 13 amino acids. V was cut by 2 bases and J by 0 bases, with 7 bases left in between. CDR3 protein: CSVEQRLNTEAFF. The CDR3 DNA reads TGCAGCGTTGAACAGAGGCTGAACACTGAAGCTTTCTTT.

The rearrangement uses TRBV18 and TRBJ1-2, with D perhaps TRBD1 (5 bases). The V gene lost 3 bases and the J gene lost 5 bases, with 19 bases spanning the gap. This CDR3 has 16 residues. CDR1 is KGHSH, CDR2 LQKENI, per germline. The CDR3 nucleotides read TGTGCCAGCTCACCCCTCGCGGGGCAGGGCGGATATGGCTACACCTTC. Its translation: CASSPLAGQGGYGYTF.

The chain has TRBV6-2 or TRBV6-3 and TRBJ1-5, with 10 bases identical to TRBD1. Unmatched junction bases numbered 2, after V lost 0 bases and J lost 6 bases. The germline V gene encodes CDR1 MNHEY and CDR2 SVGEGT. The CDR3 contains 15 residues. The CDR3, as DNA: TGTGCCAGCAGTTACTCGACAGGGGGCTTTCAGCCCCAGCATTTT. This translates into CASSYSTGGFQPQHF.